These T cell receptor beta chains were read from a single sample in a study of beta chain features in type 1 diabetes. Repertoires were generated with immunoSEQ multiplex PCR, while TCRdb's copy carries only in-frame clones and drops some. The sample records around 500,000 clones, 30% being singletons. Sequenced material: naive CD4+ T cells from blood. Source of these receptors: a man aged 18 to 29 in good health. Both conserved end residues are part of each CDR3. D genes are given only for firm matches. The listing skips clone size in some rows; elsewhere it reads once, few, many or a size class.

v_call,clone_size,d_call,j_call,cdr3_nt,cdr3_aa
TRBV4-1,few,TRBD1,TRBJ1-1,TGCGCCAGCAGCCGCGGGGACAGGGGAAAGAACACTGAAGCTTTCTTT,CASSRGDRGKNTEAFF
TRBV27,NA,TRBD2,TRBJ2-7,TGTGCCAGCAGTTGGACTAGCGAACCCTACGAGCAGTACTTC,CASSWTSEPYEQYF
TRBV5-1,NA,NA,TRBJ1-1,TGCGCCAGCAGCTTTCCGTCGACGGGTGAAGCTTTCTTT,CASSFPSTGEAFF
TRBV7-9,NA,TRBD2,TRBJ2-1,TGTGCCAGCAGCTTCTTAGCGGGAAGCTCCTACAATGAGCAGTTCTTC,CASSFLAGSSYNEQFF
TRBV9,few,NA,TRBJ1-1,TGTGCCAGCAGCGTAGTACAGGGCGGCACTGAAGCTTTCTTT,CASSVVQGGTEAFF
TRBV5-4,NA,TRBD1,TRBJ1-1,TGTGCCAGCAGCTTGCAGGGGGAGCGGACTGAAGCTTTCTTT,CASSLQGERTEAFF
TRBV9,NA,NA,TRBJ2-2,TGTGCCAGCAGCCCGGACCCAAACACCGGGGAGCTGTTTTTT,CASSPDPNTGELFF
TRBV30,NA,NA,TRBJ1-1,TGTGCCTGGAGTGTTGCAAGGAACACTGAAGCTTTCTTT,CAWSVARNTEAFF
TRBV28,few,TRBD1,TRBJ2-6,TGTGCCAGCAGTCCTTGGGACAGGCCCTCTGGGGCCAACGTCCTGACTTTC,CASSPWDRPSGANVLTF
TRBV5-4,NA,TRBD2,TRBJ2-7,TGTGCCAGCAGCGCAGCGGGAGGGAGGTACGAGCAGTACTTC,CASSAAGGRYEQYF
TRBV25-1,few,NA,TRBJ2-1,TGTGCCAGCATCTGGAACAATGAGCAGTTCTTC,CASIWNNEQFF